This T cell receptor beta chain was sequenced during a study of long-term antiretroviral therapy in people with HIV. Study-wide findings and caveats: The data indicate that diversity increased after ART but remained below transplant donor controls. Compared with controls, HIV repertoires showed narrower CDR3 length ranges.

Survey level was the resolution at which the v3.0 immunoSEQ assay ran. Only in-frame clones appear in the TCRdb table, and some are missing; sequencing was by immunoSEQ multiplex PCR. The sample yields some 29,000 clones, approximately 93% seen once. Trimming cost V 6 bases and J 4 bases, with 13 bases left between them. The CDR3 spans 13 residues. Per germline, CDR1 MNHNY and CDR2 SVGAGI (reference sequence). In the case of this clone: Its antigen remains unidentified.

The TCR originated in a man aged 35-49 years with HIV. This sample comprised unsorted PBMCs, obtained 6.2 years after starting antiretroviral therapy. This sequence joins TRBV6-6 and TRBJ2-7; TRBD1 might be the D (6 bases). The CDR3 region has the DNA TGTGCCAGCAGATTGGGACAAAATTACGAGCAGTACTTC. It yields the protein CASRLGQNYEQYF.